This T cell receptor beta chain stems from a study of cytomegalovirus exposure and HLA in healthy donors. Germline CDR1 reads MDHEN; CDR2 reads SYDVKM. Germline trimming cut 6 bases from V and 3 bases from J; bases unmatched to any gene: 8. This CDR3 region has 15 residues. The PCR ran on 60 Vbeta and 13 Jbeta primers. Profiling relied on immunoSEQ multiplex PCR, and the TCRdb table lists in-frame clones only, not all of them. This sample has 110,000 or so clones, with 70% to 80% found just once. The TCR was taken from a woman aged 45-65 years in good health and CMV-seropositive. Material for sequencing was PBMCs. V usage is TRBV28 and J usage is TRBJ1-2; 9 bases agree with TRBD1. The CDR3 protein is CASRSDRGKYYGYTF. The DNA for the CDR3 is TGTGCCAGCAGATCCGACAGGGGGAAATACTATGGCTACACCTTC.